This TCR beta chain was profiled in a study of early T cells in non-severe SARS-CoV-2 infection. For the study at large: RNA in bulk from unsorted whole blood was sequenced, and chains were unpaired.

Regarding the study as a whole: VDJdb-based matching was biased toward anti-spike CD8 responses and missed private and CD4 specificities.

In the library, individual cDNA molecules carried attached unique molecular identifiers. One entry per CDR3 protein, called by TCRdb with MiXCR from the 5' RACE reads. The table lists about 34,000 distinct CDR3 sequences, roughly 6% of them singletons. Germline CDR1 and CDR2: SQVTM and ANQGSEA. The CDR3 loop spans 12 amino acids. V gave up 8 bases and J gave up 3 bases; unmatched junction bases: 5. Ten or more counts support this clonotype. Its antigen remains unknown. V gene TRBV29-1 combines with J gene TRBJ2-7, with 9 bases matching TRBD1. This receptor was identified in an adult who was a healthcare worker with PCR-confirmed SARS-CoV-2 infection or an uninfected control (not recorded which). The sample taken for sequencing was whole blood. The CDR3 spells CSSRTGDYEQYF. CDR3 in DNA: TGCAGCTCCCGGACAGGGGACTACGAGCAGTACTTC.